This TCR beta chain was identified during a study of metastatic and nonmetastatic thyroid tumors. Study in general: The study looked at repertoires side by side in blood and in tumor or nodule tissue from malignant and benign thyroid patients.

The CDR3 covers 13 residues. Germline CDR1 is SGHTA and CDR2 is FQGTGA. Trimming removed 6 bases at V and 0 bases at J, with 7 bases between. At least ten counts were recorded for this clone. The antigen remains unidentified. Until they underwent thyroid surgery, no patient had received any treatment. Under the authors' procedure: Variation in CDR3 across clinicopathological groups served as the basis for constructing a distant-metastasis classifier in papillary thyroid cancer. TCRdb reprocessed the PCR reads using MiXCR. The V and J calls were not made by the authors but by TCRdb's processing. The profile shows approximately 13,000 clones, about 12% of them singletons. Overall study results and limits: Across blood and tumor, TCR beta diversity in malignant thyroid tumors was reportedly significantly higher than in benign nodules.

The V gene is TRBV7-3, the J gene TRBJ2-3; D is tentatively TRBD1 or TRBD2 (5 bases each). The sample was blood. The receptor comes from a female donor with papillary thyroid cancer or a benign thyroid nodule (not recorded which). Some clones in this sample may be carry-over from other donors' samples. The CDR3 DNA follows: TGTGCCAGCAGAAGGGACAGCACAGATACGCAGTATTTT. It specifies CASRRDSTDTQYF. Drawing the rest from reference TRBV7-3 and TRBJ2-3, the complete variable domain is GAGVSQTPSNKVTEKGKYVELRCDPISGHTALYWYRQSLGQGPEFLIYFQGTGAADDSGLPNDRFFAVRPEGSVSTLKIQRTERGDSAVYLCASRRDSTDTQYFGPGTRLTVL.